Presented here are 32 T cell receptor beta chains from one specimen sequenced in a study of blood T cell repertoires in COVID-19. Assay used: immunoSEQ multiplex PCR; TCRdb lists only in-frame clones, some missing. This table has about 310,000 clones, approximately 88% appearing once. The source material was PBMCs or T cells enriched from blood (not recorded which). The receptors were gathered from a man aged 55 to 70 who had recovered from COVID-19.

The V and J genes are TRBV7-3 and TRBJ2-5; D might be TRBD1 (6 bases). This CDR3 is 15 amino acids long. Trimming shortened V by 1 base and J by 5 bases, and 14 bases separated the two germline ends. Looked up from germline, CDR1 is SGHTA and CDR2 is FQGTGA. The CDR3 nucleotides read TGTGCCAGCAGCTTAATGGTGGGGGCTAGGGAGACCCAGTACTTC. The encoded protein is CASSLMVGARETQYF.

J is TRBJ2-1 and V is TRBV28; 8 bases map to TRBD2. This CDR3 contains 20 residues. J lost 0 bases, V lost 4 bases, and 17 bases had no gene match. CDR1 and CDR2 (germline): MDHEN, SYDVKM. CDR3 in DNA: TGTGCCAGCAGTTACCCCAGCAAGAAGCGGGAGATGAGCTCCTACAATGAGCAGTTCTTC. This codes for CASSYPSKKREMSSYNEQFF. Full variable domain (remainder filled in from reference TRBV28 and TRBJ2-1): DVKVTQSSRYLVKRTGEKVFLECVQDMDHENMFWYRQDPGLGLRLIYFSYDVKMKEKGDIPEGYSVSREKKERFSLILESASTNQTSMYLCASSYPSKKREMSSYNEQFFGPGTRLTVL.

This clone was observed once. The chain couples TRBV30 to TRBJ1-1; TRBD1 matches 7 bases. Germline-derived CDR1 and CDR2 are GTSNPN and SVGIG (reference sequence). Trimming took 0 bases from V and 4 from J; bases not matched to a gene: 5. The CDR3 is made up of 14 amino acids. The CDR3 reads CAWSVGGPRTEAFF. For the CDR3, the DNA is TGTGCCTGGAGTGTAGGGGGCCCTCGCACTGAAGCTTTCTTT. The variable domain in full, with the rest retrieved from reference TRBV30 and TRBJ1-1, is SQTIHQWPATLVQPVGSPLSLECTVEGTSNPNLYWYRQAAGRGLQLLFYSVGIGQISSEVPQNLSASRPQDRQFILSSKKLLLSDSGFYLCAWSVGGPRTEAFFGQGTRLTVV.

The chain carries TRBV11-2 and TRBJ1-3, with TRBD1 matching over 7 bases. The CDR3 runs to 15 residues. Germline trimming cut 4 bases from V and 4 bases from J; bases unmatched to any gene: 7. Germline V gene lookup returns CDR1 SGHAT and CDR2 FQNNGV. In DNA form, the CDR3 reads TGTGCCAGCAGCTACAGTACAGGGGAAGGAAACACCATATATTTT. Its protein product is CASSYSTGEGNTIYF.

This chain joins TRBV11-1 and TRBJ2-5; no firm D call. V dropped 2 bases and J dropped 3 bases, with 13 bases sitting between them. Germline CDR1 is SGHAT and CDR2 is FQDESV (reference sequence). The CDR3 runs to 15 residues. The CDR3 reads CASSLSPLREETQYF. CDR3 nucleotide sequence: TGTGCCAGCAGCTTAAGTCCCCTACGAGAAGAGACCCAGTACTTC.

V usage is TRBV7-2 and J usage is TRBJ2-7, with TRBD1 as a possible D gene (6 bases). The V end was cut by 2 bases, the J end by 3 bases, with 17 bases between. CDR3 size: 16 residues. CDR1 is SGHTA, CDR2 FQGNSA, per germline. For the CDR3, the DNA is TGTGCCAGCAGCTTAACGTGGACAGCGAACGACTACGAGCAGTACTTC. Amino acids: CASSLTWTANDYEQYF.

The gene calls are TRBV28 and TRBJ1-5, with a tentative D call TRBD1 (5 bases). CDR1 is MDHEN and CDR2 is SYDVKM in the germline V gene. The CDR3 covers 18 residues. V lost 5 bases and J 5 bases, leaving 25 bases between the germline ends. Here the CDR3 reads CASSLGRVRGRGDQPQHF. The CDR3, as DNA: TGTGCCAGCAGTCTCGGGAGGGTACGGGGAAGGGGTGATCAGCCCCAGCATTTT.

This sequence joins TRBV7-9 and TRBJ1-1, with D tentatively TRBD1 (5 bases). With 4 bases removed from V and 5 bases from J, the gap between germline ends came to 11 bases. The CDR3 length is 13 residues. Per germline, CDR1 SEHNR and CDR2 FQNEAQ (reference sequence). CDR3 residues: CASSSQGSTEAFF. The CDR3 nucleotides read TGTGCCAGCAGCTCGCAGGGTTCTACTGAAGCTTTCTTT.

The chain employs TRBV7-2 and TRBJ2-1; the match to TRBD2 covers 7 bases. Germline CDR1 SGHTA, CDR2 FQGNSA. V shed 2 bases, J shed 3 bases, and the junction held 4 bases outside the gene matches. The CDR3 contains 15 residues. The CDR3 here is CASSLSTSDYNEQFF. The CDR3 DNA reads TGTGCCAGCAGCTTAAGTACTAGCGACTACAATGAGCAGTTCTTC.

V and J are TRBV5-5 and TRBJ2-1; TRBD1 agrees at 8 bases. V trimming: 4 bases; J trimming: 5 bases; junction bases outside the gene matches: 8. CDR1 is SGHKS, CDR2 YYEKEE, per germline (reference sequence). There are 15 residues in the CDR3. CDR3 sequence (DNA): TGTGCCAGCAGCAATGGACAGGGCGTCGACAATGAGCAGTTCTTC. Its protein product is CASSNGQGVDNEQFF.

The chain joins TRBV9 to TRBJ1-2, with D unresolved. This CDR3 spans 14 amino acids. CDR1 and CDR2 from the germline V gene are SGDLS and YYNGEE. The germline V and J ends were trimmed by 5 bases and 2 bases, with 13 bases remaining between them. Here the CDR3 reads CASSLSGSNYGYTF. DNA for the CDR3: TGTGCCAGCAGTTTATCCGGGTCCAACTATGGCTACACCTTC.

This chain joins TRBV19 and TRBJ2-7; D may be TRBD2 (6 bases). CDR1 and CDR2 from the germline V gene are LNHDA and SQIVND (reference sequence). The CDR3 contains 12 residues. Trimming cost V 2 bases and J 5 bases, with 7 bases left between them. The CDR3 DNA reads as TGTGCCAGTAGTATACGGGGGAACGAGCAGTACTTC. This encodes CASSIRGNEQYF.

The CDR3 loop is CATSRDSGGGSPLHF. Here the CDR3 DNA reads TGTGCCACCAGCAGAGATTCAGGGGGTGGTTCACCCCTCCACTTT. The chain recombines TRBV15 with TRBJ1-6; 7 bases map to TRBD1. V gave up 0 bases and J gave up 9 bases; unmatched junction bases: 5. The CDR3 contains 15 residues. Germline V gives CDR1 LNHNV, CDR2 YYDKDF (reference sequence).

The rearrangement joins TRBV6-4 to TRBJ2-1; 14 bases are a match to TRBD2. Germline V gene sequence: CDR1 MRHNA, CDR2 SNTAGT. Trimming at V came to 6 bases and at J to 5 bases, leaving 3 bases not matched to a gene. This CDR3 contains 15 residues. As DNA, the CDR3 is TGTGCCAGCAGGGGACTAGCGGGAGTTAACAATGAGCAGTTCTTC. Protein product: CASRGLAGVNNEQFF.

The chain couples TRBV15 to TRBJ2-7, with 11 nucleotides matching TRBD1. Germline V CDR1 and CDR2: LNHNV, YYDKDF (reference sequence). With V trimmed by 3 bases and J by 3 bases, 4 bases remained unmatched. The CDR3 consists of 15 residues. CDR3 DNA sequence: TGTGCCACCAGCAGGATGGACAGGGGGCTCTACGAGCAGTACTTC. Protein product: CATSRMDRGLYEQYF.

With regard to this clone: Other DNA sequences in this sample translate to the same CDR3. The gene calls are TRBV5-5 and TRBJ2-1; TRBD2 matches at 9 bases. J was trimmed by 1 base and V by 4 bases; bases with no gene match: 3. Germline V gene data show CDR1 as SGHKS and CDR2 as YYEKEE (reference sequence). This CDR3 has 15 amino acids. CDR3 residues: CASSPGLASYNEQFF. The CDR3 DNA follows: TGTGCCAGCAGCCCGGGACTAGCTTCCTACAATGAGCAGTTCTTC.

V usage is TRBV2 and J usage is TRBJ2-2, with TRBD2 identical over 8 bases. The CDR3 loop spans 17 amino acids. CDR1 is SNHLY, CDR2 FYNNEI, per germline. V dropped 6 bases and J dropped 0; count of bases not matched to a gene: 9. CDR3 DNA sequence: TGTGCCAGCAGCAACTCATTAGCGGGATCGAACACCGGGGAGCTGTTTTTT. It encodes CASSNSLAGSNTGELFF.

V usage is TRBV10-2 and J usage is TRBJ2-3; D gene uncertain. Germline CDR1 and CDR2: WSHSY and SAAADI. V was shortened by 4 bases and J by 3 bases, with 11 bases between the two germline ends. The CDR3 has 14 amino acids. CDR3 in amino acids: CASSGSTRTDTQYF. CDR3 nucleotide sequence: TGCGCCAGCAGTGGATCGACCAGGACAGATACGCAGTATTTT.

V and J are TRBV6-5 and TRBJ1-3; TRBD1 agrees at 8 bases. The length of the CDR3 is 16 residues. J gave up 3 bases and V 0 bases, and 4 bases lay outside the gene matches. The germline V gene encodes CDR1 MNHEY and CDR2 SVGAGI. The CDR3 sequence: CASSYSLDRGGNTIYF. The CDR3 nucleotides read TGTGCCAGCAGTTACTCTCTAGACAGGGGTGGAAACACCATATATTTT.

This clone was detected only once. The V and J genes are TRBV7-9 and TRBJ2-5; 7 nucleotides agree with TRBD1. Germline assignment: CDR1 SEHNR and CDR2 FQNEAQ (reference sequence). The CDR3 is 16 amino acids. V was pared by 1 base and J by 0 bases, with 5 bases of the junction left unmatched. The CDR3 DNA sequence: TGTGCCAGCAGCTTAGTAACAGGGGTCTACCAAGAGACCCAGTACTTC. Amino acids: CASSLVTGVYQETQYF.

The CDR3 DNA sequence: TGTGCCAGCAGCCAAGGGGGCGCGGGAGGGCCAAACGAGCAGTACTTC. Translation: CASSQGGAGGPNEQYF. J is TRBJ2-7 and V is TRBV13, with TRBD2 matching over 9 bases. There are 16 residues in the CDR3. Germline V CDR1 and CDR2: PRHDT, FYEKMQ (reference sequence). Unmatched junction bases numbered 13, after V lost 5 bases and J lost 5 bases.

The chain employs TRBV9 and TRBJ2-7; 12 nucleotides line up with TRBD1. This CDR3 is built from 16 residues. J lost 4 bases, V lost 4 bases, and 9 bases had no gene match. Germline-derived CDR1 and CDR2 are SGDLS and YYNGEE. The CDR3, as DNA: TGTGCCAGCAGCAGAGGGCCGGGACAGGGGGCTTACGAGCAGTACTTC. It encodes CASSRGPGQGAYEQYF.

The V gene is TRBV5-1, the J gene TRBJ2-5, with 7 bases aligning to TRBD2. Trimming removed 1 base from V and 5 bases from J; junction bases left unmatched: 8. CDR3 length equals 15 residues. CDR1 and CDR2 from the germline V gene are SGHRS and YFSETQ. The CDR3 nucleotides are TGCGCCAGCAGCTTGAGACCGGGAGGACGGGAGACCCAGTACTTC. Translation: CASSLRPGGRETQYF.

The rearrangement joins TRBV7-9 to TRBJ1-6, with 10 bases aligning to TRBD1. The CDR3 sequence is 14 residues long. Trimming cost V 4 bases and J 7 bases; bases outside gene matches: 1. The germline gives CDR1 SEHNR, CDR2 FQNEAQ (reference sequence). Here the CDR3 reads CASSSGQGNSPLHF. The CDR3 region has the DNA TGTGCCAGCAGCTCGGGACAGGGGAATTCACCCCTCCACTTT.

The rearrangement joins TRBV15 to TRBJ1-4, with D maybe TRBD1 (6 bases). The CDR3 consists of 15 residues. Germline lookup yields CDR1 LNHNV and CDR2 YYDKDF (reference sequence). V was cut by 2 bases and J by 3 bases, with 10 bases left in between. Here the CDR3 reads CATSRTGSSNEKLFF. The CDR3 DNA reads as TGTGCCACCAGCAGAACAGGGTCCTCTAATGAAAAACTGTTTTTT.

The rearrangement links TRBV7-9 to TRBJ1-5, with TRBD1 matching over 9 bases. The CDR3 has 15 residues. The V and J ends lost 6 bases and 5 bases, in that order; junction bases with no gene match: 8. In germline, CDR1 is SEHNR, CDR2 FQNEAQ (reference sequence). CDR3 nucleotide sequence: TGTGCCAGCAGTTCCGGACAGGGGTATGATCAGCCCCAGCATTTT. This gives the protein CASSSGQGYDQPQHF.

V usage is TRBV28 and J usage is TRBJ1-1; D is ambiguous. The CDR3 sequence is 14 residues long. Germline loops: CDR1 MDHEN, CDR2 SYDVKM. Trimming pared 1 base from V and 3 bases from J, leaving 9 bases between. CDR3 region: CASSLSEGYTEAFF. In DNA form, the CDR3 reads TGTGCCAGCAGTTTATCAGAGGGATACACTGAAGCTTTCTTT.

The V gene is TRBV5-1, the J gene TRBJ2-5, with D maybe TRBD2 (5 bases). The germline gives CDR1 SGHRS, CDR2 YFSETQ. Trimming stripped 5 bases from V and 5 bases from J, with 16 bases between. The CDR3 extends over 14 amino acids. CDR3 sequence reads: CASSITGVGETQYF. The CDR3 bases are TGCGCCAGCAGTATAACCGGGGTGGGTGAGACCCAGTACTTC.

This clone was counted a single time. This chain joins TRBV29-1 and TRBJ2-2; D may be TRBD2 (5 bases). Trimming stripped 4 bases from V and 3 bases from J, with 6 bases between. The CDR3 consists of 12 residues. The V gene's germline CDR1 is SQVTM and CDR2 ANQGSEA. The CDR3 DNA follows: TGCAGCGTTGGGGAGTACACCGGGGAGCTGTTTTTT. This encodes CSVGEYTGELFF.

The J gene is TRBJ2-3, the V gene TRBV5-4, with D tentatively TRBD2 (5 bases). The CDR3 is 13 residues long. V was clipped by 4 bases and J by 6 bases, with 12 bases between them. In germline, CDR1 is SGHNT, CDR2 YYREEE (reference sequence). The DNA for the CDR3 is TGTGCCAGCAGCCCGGGATCGACGGATACGCAGTATTTT. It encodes CASSPGSTDTQYF. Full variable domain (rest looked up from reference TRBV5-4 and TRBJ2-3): ETGVTQSPTHLIKTRGQQVTLRCSSQSGHNTVSWYQQALGQGPQFIFQYYREEENGRGNFPPRFSGLQFPNYSSELNVNALELDDSALYLCASSPGSTDTQYFGPGTRLTVL.

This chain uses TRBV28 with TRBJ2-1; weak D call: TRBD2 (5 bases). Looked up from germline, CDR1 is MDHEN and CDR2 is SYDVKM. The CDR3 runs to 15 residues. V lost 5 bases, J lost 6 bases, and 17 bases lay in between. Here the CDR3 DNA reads TGTGCCAGCAGTCCCCTGGGCGGGCCCCCCAATGAGCAGTTCTTC. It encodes CASSPLGGPPNEQFF.

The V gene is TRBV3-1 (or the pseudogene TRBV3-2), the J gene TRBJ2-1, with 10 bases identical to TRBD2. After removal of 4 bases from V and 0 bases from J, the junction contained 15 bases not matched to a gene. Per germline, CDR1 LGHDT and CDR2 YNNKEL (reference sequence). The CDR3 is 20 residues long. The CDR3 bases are TGTGCCAGCAGCCCACATTGGGGTCGTAGCGGGAGGACCTCCTACAATGAGCAGTTCTTC. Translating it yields CASSPHWGRSGRTSYNEQFF.